This is a list of T cell receptor beta chains from one sample in a study of blood T cell repertoires in COVID-19. The method was immunoSEQ multiplex PCR; TCRdb's version includes in-frame clones alone and lacks a portion of them. The table lists under 250,000 clones, around 87% of them singletons. Material for sequencing was PBMCs or T cells enriched from blood (not recorded which). The receptors were gathered from a woman in her late teens or twenties in a cohort exposed to, infected with or recovered from COVID-19 (not recorded which). Each CDR3 is given without its conserved first and last residue. D genes are given only for firm matches. The size entry is marked missing in some rows and otherwise reads once, few, many or a size class.

size: -; D: -; V: TRBV12-3/TRBV12-4; CDR3: ASSATNTGELF
size: once; D: -; V: TRBV23-1; CDR3: ASSRRQYNSPLH
size: -; D: TRBD2; V: TRBV11-3; CDR3: ASRLAGEGETQY
size: -; D: TRBD2; V: TRBV15; CDR3: ATSRDGLADIMNEQF
size: once; D: -; V: TRBV19; CDR3: ASSISETGHSPLH
size: -; D: -; V: TRBV16; CDR3: ASSQYASSGYSNQPQH
size: -; D: -; V: TRBV11-2; CDR3: ASSLVASVDTEAF
size: -; D: -; V: TRBV13; CDR3: ASSLRQASTDTQY
size: -; D: TRBD1; V: TRBV13; CDR3: ASSRDREAF
size: -; D: -; V: TRBV27; CDR3: ASSLGSTVNQPQH
size: -; D: TRBD2; V: TRBV9; CDR3: ASSGGTSGIYEQY
size: -; D: -; V: TRBV10-3; CDR3: AIIASGGERAF
size: -; D: -; V: TRBV19; CDR3: ASSTPGVNYGYT
size: once; D: -; V: TRBV9; CDR3: ASSSESDTQY
size: -; D: -; V: TRBV3-1/TRBV3-2; CDR3: ASSRLSTDTQY
size: -; D: -; V: TRBV5-1; CDR3: ASSWAGIDNSPLH
size: -; D: -; V: TRBV3-1/TRBV3-2; CDR3: ASSHRGHPQSSYNEQF
size: -; D: -; V: TRBV10-2; CDR3: ASSDPDTYNEQF
size: -; D: TRBD1; V: TRBV6-6; CDR3: ATYYRGSVYGYT
size: -; D: -; V: TRBV28; CDR3: ASSLPQVTKEAF
size: -; D: TRBD2; V: TRBV6-5; CDR3: ATGDLAGARETQY
size: once; D: TRBD2; V: TRBV3-1/TRBV3-2; CDR3: ASSFGRTSANTGELF
size: -; D: TRBD1; V: TRBV5-1; CDR3: ASSFTGGRGYEKLF
size: -; D: -; V: TRBV5-1; CDR3: ASSKGTTLLGAEQY
size: -; D: TRBD1; V: TRBV28; CDR3: ASSPRQGLTPLH
size: -; D: TRBD1; V: TRBV5-4; CDR3: ASSPGYRGQDTEAF
size: -; D: -; V: TRBV11-2; CDR3: ASSLVPGGSDTQY
size: -; D: -; V: TRBV19; CDR3: ASDRRSVGELF
size: -; D: TRBD2; V: TRBV13; CDR3: ASSYIAGRIQY
size: -; D: TRBD2; V: TRBV18; CDR3: ASSEPGLAVSGELF